This T cell receptor beta chain was sequenced during a study of CD8+CD57+ T cells in acquired aplastic anemia. For sequencing, patients were chosen who had shown expansion of CD8+CD57+ cells by flow cytometry. Germline lookup yields CDR1 WNHNN and CDR2 SYGVQD (reference sequence). V was shortened by 6 bases and J by 9 bases, with 15 bases between the two germline ends. The CDR3 is made up of 14 amino acids. This clonotype was seen a few times. Researchers used genomic DNA as the template to profile TCR beta VDJ and CDR3. TCRdb re-called the reads with MiXCR, one entry per CDR3 protein. The table has roughly 150,000 distinct CDR3 sequences, about 45% seen once.

The clonotype originates from a human donor with aplastic anemia. The sequenced sample was sorted CD4+, CD8+, or CD8+CD57+ T cells (not recorded which) from PBMCs. The chain links TRBV10-1 to TRBJ1-6; possible D gene TRBD1, 6 bases. CDR3 in amino acids: CASSNRVGSSPLHF. CDR3 nucleotide sequence: TGCGCCAGCAGCAACAGGGTCGGGAGTTCACCCCTCCACTTT.